Described below is a single T cell receptor (beta chain) sequence and its context. Its antigen is not identified. The PCR was carried out with 60 Vbeta primers and 13 Jbeta primers. Libraries were prepared by immunoSEQ multiplex PCR; TCRdb keeps only in-frame clonotypes and omits some of them. The sample shows roughly 160,000 clones, about 85% of them seen only once. This record comes from a study of cytomegalovirus exposure and HLA in healthy donors. Study observations and caveats: Based on reports, TCR beta sequences accurately predicted HLA-A and HLA-B alleles for most subjects. High sensitivity and specificity were reportedly achieved when the classifier diagnosed cytomegalovirus status. Some public TCRs appeared in many individuals, while most sequences were rare. It was assumed in the presence/absence analyses that sequencing depth was roughly uniform across donors.

Losses at the gene ends were 4 bases for V and 7 bases for J; bases not matched to a gene: 8. Germline CDR1 SEHNR, CDR2 FQNEAQ (reference sequence). This CDR3 spans 16 amino acids. The chain links TRBV7-9 to TRBJ1-4; 11 positions match TRBD1. Sequenced material: PBMCs. The TCR was taken from a boy younger than 10 in good health and CMV-seronegative. The CDR3 here is CASSSAWTGGGEKLFF. DNA for the CDR3: TGTGCCAGCAGCTCAGCCTGGACAGGGGGCGGTGAAAAACTGTTTTTT.